The 31 T cell receptor beta chains below come from one sample, sequenced in a study of blood T cell repertoires in COVID-19. Using immunoSEQ multiplex PCR, the repertoire was profiled, and TCRdb retains in-frame clones only, with some absent. The data show 150,000 to 200,000 clones, around 76% seen once. Sample: peripheral blood. These receptors were obtained from a woman aged 60-75 years with COVID-19, enrolled during active disease.

The V gene is TRBV29-1, the J gene TRBJ2-3; 8 nucleotides line up with TRBD2. The V and J ends lost 8 bases and 5 bases, in that order; junction bases with no gene match: 9. This CDR3 region has 13 residues. Germline V gene data show CDR1 as SQVTM and CDR2 as ANQGSEA. CDR3 sequence reads: CSSRTSKIDTQYF. The CDR3, as DNA: TGCAGCTCTCGGACTAGCAAGATAGATACGCAGTATTTT.

The chain is built from TRBV5-1 and TRBJ2-5, with TRBD1 identical over 8 bases. The CDR3 runs 14 residues. Germline V gene lookup returns CDR1 SGHRS and CDR2 YFSETQ. V dropped 4 bases and J dropped 0; count of bases not matched to a gene: 2. CDR3 nucleotide sequence: TGCGCCAGCAGCCGGGGACAGGACCAAGAGACCCAGTACTTC. It translates to CASSRGQDQETQYF.

This chain uses TRBV5-1 with TRBJ2-2; no firm D call. V was pared by 0 bases and J by 9 bases, with 9 bases between. The CDR3 loop spans 13 amino acids. In germline, CDR1 is SGHRS, CDR2 YFSETQ. In DNA form, the CDR3 reads TGCGCCAGCAGCTTGGAGATGGGCCGGGAGCTGTTTTTT. Its translation is CASSLEMGRELFF.

This chain uses TRBV4-2 with TRBJ1-2; a possible D gene is TRBD1 (6 bases). Germline V gene data show CDR1 as LGHNA and CDR2 as YNFKEQ. V was clipped by 0 bases and J by 7 bases, with 18 bases between them. The length of the CDR3 is 16 residues. The CDR3 DNA is TGTGCCAGCAGCCAAGAAGGGGGAGACAGAACGGGTGGCTACACCTTC. This gives the protein CASSQEGGDRTGGYTF.

This chain connects TRBV4-3 to TRBJ2-3; 8 bases align to TRBD1. The CDR3 contains 17 residues. V gave up 5 bases and J gave up 0 bases; unmatched junction bases: 10. CDR1 is LGHNA and CDR2 is YSLEER in the germline V gene. The CDR3 spells CASSTQTGGGSTDTQYF. CDR3 nucleotides: TGCGCCAGCAGCACCCAAACAGGGGGAGGTAGCACAGATACGCAGTATTTT.

The chain has TRBV18 and TRBJ2-1, with 8 bases matching TRBD2. After removal of 7 bases from V and 5 bases from J, the junction contained 7 bases not matched to a gene. The CDR3 contains 14 residues. Germline CDR1 reads KGHSH; CDR2 reads LQKENI. The CDR3 DNA reads as TGTGCCAGCTGGGGATCCGGGGGGGACAATGAGCAGTTCTTC. It specifies CASWGSGGDNEQFF.

This clone was seen just once. The chain recombines TRBV5-1 with TRBJ2-3, with 14 bases matching TRBD2. This CDR3 spans 16 amino acids. Trimming at V came to 4 bases and at J to 6 bases, leaving 7 bases not matched to a gene. Germline loops: CDR1 SGHRS, CDR2 YFSETQ. DNA of the CDR3: TGCGCCAGCAGCCAGACTAGCGGGGGGGCAGCTGATACGCAGTATTTT. Residues: CASSQTSGGAADTQYF.

This clone was counted only a few times. The chain joins TRBV21-1 to TRBJ2-3; no check of the table's D call, TRBD2, against the DNA was made. TRBV21-1 is termed a pseudogene. The CDR3 consists of 15 residues. CDR3 loop: CASTSDLPSTDTQYF. Written as DNA, the CDR3 is TGTGCCAGCACCTCGGACTTACCCTCCACAGATACGCAGTATTTT.

This clone was observed a few times. The chain employs TRBV2 and TRBJ1-5; weak D call: TRBD1 (5 bases). The V and J ends lost 6 bases and 7 bases respectively, with 13 bases between them. The length of the CDR3 is 13 residues. Germline lookup yields CDR1 SNHLY and CDR2 FYNNEI. The CDR3 DNA reads TGTGCCAGCAGGGCCGGGGGGTTGCAGCCCCAGCATTTT. This codes for CASRAGGLQPQHF.

V is TRBV7-8 and J is TRBJ2-7; 9 bases match TRBD2. The CDR3 is 15 amino acids. With V trimmed by 5 bases and J by 4 bases, 9 bases remained unmatched. Looked up from germline, CDR1 is SGHVS and CDR2 is FQNEAQ. CDR3 protein: CASSPIAGAEYEQYF. The CDR3 bases are TGTGCCAGCAGCCCAATAGCGGGAGCGGAGTACGAGCAGTACTTC.

V and J are TRBV7-9 and TRBJ2-5, with D unclear. Trimming removed 5 bases at V and 5 bases at J, with 9 bases between. This CDR3 has 12 amino acids. Germline V lookup: CDR1 SEHNR, CDR2 FQNEAQ (reference sequence). CDR3 nucleotides: TGTGCCAGCAGCCTGTTTAGTGAGACCCAGTACTTC. This translates into CASSLFSETQYF.

This clone was detected once. This sequence joins TRBV3-1 (or the pseudogene TRBV3-2) and TRBJ1-6; D ambiguous. The length of the CDR3 is 14 residues. The V and J ends lost 4 bases and 5 bases respectively, with 9 bases between them. Germline values: CDR1 LGHDT, CDR2 YNNKEL (reference sequence). The CDR3 spells CASSPNQNNSPLHF. CDR3 in DNA: TGTGCCAGCAGCCCCAACCAGAATAATTCACCCCTCCACTTT.

The chain joins TRBV23-1 to TRBJ2-7; 12 bases map to TRBD1. TRBV23-1 is known as an ORF, though its function is uncertain. J was trimmed by 6 bases and V by 3 bases; bases with no gene match: 21. This CDR3 spans 20 amino acids. This CDR3 is CASSHSARDRGQEAGGEQYF. The CDR3 DNA sequence: TGCGCCAGCAGTCATTCAGCCAGGGACAGGGGGCAAGAAGCGGGAGGCGAGCAGTACTTC.

This chain uses TRBV29-1 with TRBJ1-1; 11 nucleotides align to TRBD1. Germline V gives CDR1 SQVTM, CDR2 ANQGSEA. V dropped 5 bases and J dropped 0; count of bases not matched to a gene: 5. This CDR3 has 15 amino acids. CDR3 DNA sequence: TGCAGCGTTATCGGACAGGGGGCCCTGAACACTGAAGCTTTCTTT. It yields the protein CSVIGQGALNTEAFF.

This rearrangement joins TRBV11-1 to TRBJ2-1; 7 nucleotides match TRBD1. The germline gives CDR1 SGHAT, CDR2 FQDESV (reference sequence). The J segment lost 3 bases and the V segment lost 5 bases, leaving 4 bases of the junction unmatched. This CDR3 region has 14 residues. The DNA of the CDR3 is TGTGCCAGCAGCCGCAGACAGGGCTACAATGAGCAGTTCTTC. Translating it yields CASSRRQGYNEQFF.

The CDR3 protein is CASSLETPAGSGYTF. CDR3 DNA sequence: TGTGCCAGCAGCTTAGAGACTCCAGCCGGGAGTGGCTACACCTTC. The V call is TRBV7-9, the J call TRBJ1-2; unclear D gene. Trimming removed 1 base from V and 7 bases from J, with 16 bases in between. The CDR3 is 15 residues long. Germline values: CDR1 SEHNR, CDR2 FQNEAQ (reference sequence).

V is TRBV5-1 and J is TRBJ2-5; D is perhaps TRBD1 (7 bases). Trimming stripped 0 bases from V and 4 bases from J, with 13 bases between. The CDR3 contains 15 residues. Looked up from germline, CDR1 is SGHRS and CDR2 is YFSETQ. As DNA, the CDR3 is TGCGCCAGCAGCTTGGCCGGCCAGGGGGGAGAGACCCAGTACTTC. It codes for CASSLAGQGGETQYF.

This clone was observed once. The chain couples TRBV11-3 to TRBJ2-1, with D possibly matching TRBD1 (5 bases). The ends were cut back, 0 bases at V and 8 bases at J, with 8 bases in the middle. The CDR3 runs to 13 residues. The V gene's germline CDR1 is SGHNT and CDR2 YENEEA. In nucleotides, the CDR3 is TGTGCCAGCAGCTTAGATTTAGGGGATGAGCAGTTCTTC. Encoded protein: CASSLDLGDEQFF.

This clone was seen only once. The chain joins TRBV29-1 to TRBJ2-1; TRBD2 agrees at 9 bases. V trimming: 7 bases; J trimming: 6 bases; junction bases outside the gene matches: 10. Germline V CDR1 and CDR2: SQVTM, ANQGSEA. This CDR3 has 14 amino acids. DNA for the CDR3: TGCAGCGCCTCGAGGGCGGGAGGGAGCAATGAGCAGTTCTTC. It specifies CSASRAGGSNEQFF.

Concerning this clone itself: Its ends do not fully match the called genes, so a read error is possible. The chain has TRBV29-1 and TRBJ1-4; D not certain. The CDR3 is made up of 13 amino acids. Germline assignment: CDR1 SQVTM and CDR2 ANQGSEA. Here the CDR3 reads CSVQDTGGEKLFF. CDR3 bases: TGCAGCGTTCAAGACACCGGCGGTGAAAAACTGTTTTTT. Complete variable domain (other parts from reference TRBV29-1 and TRBJ1-4): SAVISQKPSRDICQRGTSLTIQCQVDSQVTMMFWYRQQPGQSLTLIATANQGSEATYESGFVIDKFPISRPNLTFSTLTVSNMSPEDSSIYLCSVQDTGGEKLFFGSGTQLSVL.

This chain uses TRBV5-8 with TRBJ2-7, with D uncertain. CDR1 is SGHTS and CDR2 is YDEGEE in the germline V gene. The CDR3 totals 10 residues. The V gene lost 4 bases and the J gene lost 3 bases, with 2 bases spanning the gap. The CDR3 DNA is TGTGCCAGCAGCCGCTACGAGCAGTACTTC. This translates into CASSRYEQYF.

The rearrangement uses TRBV19 and TRBJ2-1, with 16 bases fitting TRBD2. Germline-derived CDR1 and CDR2 are LNHDA and SQIVND (reference sequence). This CDR3 spans 15 amino acids. J was trimmed by 8 bases and V by 7 bases; bases with no gene match: 5. The CDR3 loop reads CASTPGLAGGHEQFF. CDR3 in DNA: TGTGCCAGTACCCCGGGACTAGCGGGGGGGCATGAGCAGTTCTTC.

V usage is TRBV2 and J usage is TRBJ2-5, with D tentatively TRBD1 (6 bases). Germline loops: CDR1 SNHLY, CDR2 FYNNEI. V was shortened by 7 bases and J by 2 bases, with 11 bases between the two germline ends. This CDR3 is 13 amino acids long. The CDR3 nucleotides are TGTGCCAGCACCCGGGACAATCAAGAGACCCAGTACTTC. Translated: CASTRDNQETQYF.

The chain uses TRBV7-8 and TRBJ2-3, with 7 bases that match TRBD1. The length of the CDR3 is 14 residues. CDR1 SGHVS and CDR2 FQNEAQ come from the germline V gene. Trimming removed 6 bases from V and 2 bases from J; junction bases left unmatched: 5. DNA of the CDR3: TGTGCCAGCAGAAGGGACAGTTCCACAGATACGCAGTATTTT. Residues: CASRRDSSTDTQYF. Combining the CDR3 with reference TRBV7-8 and TRBJ2-3 gives the whole variable domain GAGVSQSPRYKVAKRGQDVALRCDPISGHVSLFWYQQALGQGPEFLTYFQNEAQLDKSGLPSDRFFAERPEGSVSTLKIQRTQQEDSAVYLCASRRDSSTDTQYFGPGTRLTVL.

The chain carries TRBV5-1 and TRBJ2-1; tentative D call: TRBD2 (5 bases). Germline V gene data show CDR1 as SGHRS and CDR2 as YFSETQ. Trimming took off 4 bases at V and 4 bases at J, with 15 bases between the two ends. The length of the CDR3 is 15 residues. The DNA for the CDR3 is TGCGCCAGCAGCCCGGGCGGACTCCGATACAATGAGCAGTTCTTC. Protein: CASSPGGLRYNEQFF.

The gene calls are TRBV5-6 and TRBJ2-5; perhaps TRBD1 as D (5 bases). Trimming shortened V by 4 bases and J by 1 base, and 14 bases separated the two germline ends. Germline CDR1 reads SGHDT; CDR2 reads YYEEEE. This CDR3 comprises 15 residues. The CDR3 loop is CASSLRVTAQETQYF. The DNA of the CDR3 is TGTGCCAGCAGCCTCAGGGTGACAGCCCAAGAGACCCAGTACTTC.

The gene calls are TRBV29-1 and TRBJ1-1, with D unresolved. The CDR3 sequence is 12 residues long. The ends were cut back, 7 bases at V and 1 base at J, with 10 bases in the middle. CDR1 and CDR2 (germline): SQVTM, ANQGSEA. CDR3 sequence reads: CSAWNRNTEAFF. The DNA for the CDR3 is TGCAGCGCTTGGAACAGGAACACTGAAGCTTTCTTT.

This clone was detected only a few times. This sequence joins TRBV2 and TRBJ1-5; D is uncertain. The CDR3 spans 12 residues. Trimming removed 6 bases from V and 2 bases from J, with 5 bases in between. The germline CDR1 and CDR2 sequences are SNHLY and FYNNEI. The CDR3 sequence is CASRRGNQPQHF. Written as DNA, the CDR3 is TGTGCCAGCAGGAGGGGCAATCAGCCCCAGCATTTT.

The CDR3 bases are TGTGCCAGCAGCTCCAGGGGGAACAATGAGCAGTTCTTC. Its protein is CASSSRGNNEQFF. The chain combines TRBV6-6 with TRBJ2-1; 7 bases fit TRBD1. The germline CDR1 and CDR2 sequences are MNHNY and SVGAGI (reference sequence). CDR3 length: 13 amino acids. The V gene end was trimmed by 6 bases and the J gene end by 5 bases; junction bases not matched to a gene: 4.

The chain carries TRBV7-2 and TRBJ1-5; D remains unclear. This CDR3 is 12 amino acids long. Between the trimmed V and J ends, which lost 5 bases and 4 bases, there was a span of 6 bases. Germline V lookup: CDR1 SGHTA, CDR2 FQGNSA. CDR3 amino acids: CASSRLNQPQHF. CDR3 nucleotide sequence: TGTGCCAGCAGCCGTCTTAATCAGCCCCAGCATTTT.

This chain's CDR3 is CASSPHLTSAETQYF. DNA for the CDR3: TGTGCCAGCAGCCCGCACCTTACTAGCGCAGAGACCCAGTACTTC. The chain is built from TRBV7-8 and TRBJ2-5; 7 bases align to TRBD2. The germline gives CDR1 SGHVS, CDR2 FQNEAQ. V shed 5 bases and J 4 bases; nucleotides not matched to a gene: 10. The length of the CDR3 is 15 residues.